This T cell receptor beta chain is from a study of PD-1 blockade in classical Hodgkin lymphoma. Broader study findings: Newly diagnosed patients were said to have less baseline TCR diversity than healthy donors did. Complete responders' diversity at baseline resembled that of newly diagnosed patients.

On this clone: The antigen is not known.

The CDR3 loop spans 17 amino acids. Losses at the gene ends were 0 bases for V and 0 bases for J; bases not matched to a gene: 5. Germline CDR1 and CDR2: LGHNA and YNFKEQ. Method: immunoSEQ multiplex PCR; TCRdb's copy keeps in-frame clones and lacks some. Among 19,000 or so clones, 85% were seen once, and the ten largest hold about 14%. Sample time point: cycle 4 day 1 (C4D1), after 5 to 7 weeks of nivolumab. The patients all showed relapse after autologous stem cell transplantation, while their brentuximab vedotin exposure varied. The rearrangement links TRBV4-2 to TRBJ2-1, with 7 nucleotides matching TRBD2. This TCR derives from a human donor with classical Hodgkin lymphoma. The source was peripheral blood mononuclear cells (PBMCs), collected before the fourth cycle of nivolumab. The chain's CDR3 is CASSQDRAGTSYNEQFF. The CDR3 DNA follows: TGTGCCAGCAGCCAAGATCGAGCGGGGACCTCCTACAATGAGCAGTTCTTC.